These T cell receptor beta chains were read from a single sample in a study of T cells in pancreatic ductal adenocarcinoma. Some clones are missing from TCRdb's copy, which holds only in-frame ones; the method was immunoSEQ multiplex PCR. This repertoire shows about 16,000 clones, around 91% found once; its top ten account for 16%. The sequenced material came from PBMCs. The source of these receptors is a human donor with pancreatic ductal adenocarcinoma. CDR3s include the opening cysteine and the closing phenylalanine or tryptophan. A D gene is named only where the DNA matches it firmly. Some rows mark clone size as missing; the rest say once, few, many or name a class of expanded clone.

V gene: TRBV28
clone size: .
D gene: .
J gene: TRBJ2-1
CDR3 protein: CASSRSGTPNNEQFF
CDR3 DNA: TGTGCCAGCAGTCGATCCGGGACCCCTAACAATGAGCAGTTCTTC

V gene: TRBV30
clone size: .
D gene: .
J gene: TRBJ1-1
CDR3 protein: CAWSSSRNTEAFF
CDR3 DNA: TGTGCCTGGAGCTCGTCCAGAAACACTGAAGCTTTCTTT

V gene: TRBV28
clone size: .
D gene: TRBD1
J gene: TRBJ1-1
CDR3 protein: CASTLSGGAGNTEAFF
CDR3 DNA: TGTGCCAGCACTCTTTCAGGGGGCGCGGGTAACACTGAAGCTTTCTTT

V gene: TRBV7-6
clone size: .
D gene: TRBD2
J gene: TRBJ2-3
CDR3 protein: CASSLLGGFGTDTQYF
CDR3 DNA: TGTGCCAGCAGCTTACTGGGGGGGTTCGGCACAGATACGCAGTATTTT

V gene: TRBV2
clone size: .
D gene: .
J gene: TRBJ1-2
CDR3 protein: CASSEADYGYTF
CDR3 DNA: TGTGCCAGCAGTGAAGCAGACTATGGCTACACCTTC

V gene: TRBV30
clone size: once
D gene: .
J gene: TRBJ2-1
CDR3 protein: CAWSASARNEQFF
CDR3 DNA: TGTGCCTGGAGTGCCTCGGCCCGAAATGAGCAGTTCTTC

V gene: TRBV28
clone size: .
D gene: .
J gene: TRBJ2-1
CDR3 protein: CASSFQGRRGNEQFF
CDR3 DNA: TGTGCCAGCAGTTTCCAGGGCCGGCGTGGAAATGAGCAGTTCTTC

V gene: TRBV5-1
clone size: .
D gene: .
J gene: TRBJ2-5
CDR3 protein: CASSLAVGRGETQYF
CDR3 DNA: TGCGCCAGCAGCTTGGCCGTGGGGCGCGGGGAGACCCAGTACTTC

V gene: TRBV11-2
clone size: .
D gene: .
J gene: TRBJ1-2
CDR3 protein: CASSSLWRGNYGYTF
CDR3 DNA: TGTGCCAGCAGCTCCCTGTGGAGGGGAAACTATGGCTACACCTTC

V gene: TRBV4-1
clone size: .
D gene: TRBD1
J gene: TRBJ1-6
CDR3 protein: CASSQDTGGRYNSPLHF
CDR3 DNA: TGCGCCAGCAGCCAAGATACAGGGGGCCGGTATAATTCACCCCTCCACTTT

V gene: TRBV7-9
clone size: .
D gene: TRBD1
J gene: TRBJ1-3
CDR3 protein: CASSFQGQDSGNTIYF
CDR3 DNA: TGTGCCAGCAGCTTTCAAGGACAGGACTCTGGAAACACCATATATTTT

V gene: TRBV9
clone size: .
D gene: .
J gene: TRBJ1-2
CDR3 protein: CASSVAEGPLNYGYTF
CDR3 DNA: TGTGCCAGCAGCGTAGCTGAGGGGCCGCTTAACTATGGCTACACCTTC

V gene: TRBV11-2
clone size: .
D gene: TRBD2
J gene: TRBJ2-1
CDR3 protein: CASSLGRANEQFF
CDR3 DNA: TGTGCCAGCAGCCTAGGGAGGGCGAATGAGCAGTTCTTC

V gene: TRBV5-6
clone size: .
D gene: .
J gene: TRBJ2-7
CDR3 protein: CASSFDRGGGYEQYF
CDR3 DNA: TGTGCCAGCAGCTTTGACAGGGGAGGGGGGTACGAGCAGTACTTC

V gene: TRBV19
clone size: .
D gene: .
J gene: TRBJ2-3
CDR3 protein: CASGTLGTDTQYF
CDR3 DNA: TGTGCCAGTGGAACTCTGGGCACAGATACGCAGTATTTT

V gene: TRBV27
clone size: .
D gene: TRBD2
J gene: TRBJ2-7
CDR3 protein: CASSLSGGRASSYEQYF
CDR3 DNA: TGTGCCAGCAGTTTATCGGGCGGGAGGGCTAGCTCCTACGAGCAGTACTTC

V gene: TRBV5-4
clone size: once
D gene: TRBD1
J gene: TRBJ1-1
CDR3 protein: CASSIPTGGASEAFF
CDR3 DNA: TGTGCCAGCAGCATACCGACAGGGGGCGCCTCTGAAGCTTTCTTT

V gene: TRBV13
clone size: .
D gene: .
J gene: TRBJ2-7
CDR3 protein: CASSLRLVVEQYF
CDR3 DNA: TGTGCCAGCAGCTTAAGACTAGTAGTCGAGCAGTACTTC

V gene: TRBV4-3
clone size: .
D gene: TRBD2
J gene: TRBJ2-5
CDR3 protein: CASSQSGLAGGQETQYF
CDR3 DNA: TGCGCCAGCAGCCAATCGGGACTAGCGGGGGGGCAAGAGACCCAGTACTTC

V gene: TRBV19
clone size: few
D gene: TRBD1
J gene: TRBJ2-7
CDR3 protein: CASSNRGLLSYEQYF
CDR3 DNA: TGTGCCAGTAGTAACAGGGGGCTCCTCTCCTACGAGCAGTACTTC

V gene: TRBV5-1
clone size: .
D gene: TRBD1
J gene: TRBJ2-7
CDR3 protein: CASSLAGGQGYEQYF
CDR3 DNA: TGCGCCAGCAGCTTGGCCGGGGGACAGGGCTACGAGCAGTACTTC

V gene: TRBV27
clone size: once
D gene: .
J gene: TRBJ1-2
CDR3 protein: CASSLSGAGGYTF
CDR3 DNA: TGTGCCAGCAGTTTATCGGGCGCTGGTGGCTACACCTTC

V gene: TRBV28
clone size: .
D gene: .
J gene: TRBJ2-5
CDR3 protein: CASSLPQGLGVNNQYF
CDR3 DNA: TGTGCCAGCAGTCTCCCCCAGGGGCTAGGGGTAAACAACCAGTACTTC

V gene: TRBV5-6
clone size: .
D gene: TRBD1
J gene: TRBJ1-3
CDR3 protein: CASSFDRGGNTIYF
CDR3 DNA: TGTGCCAGCAGCTTCGACAGGGGAGGAAACACCATATATTTT

V gene: TRBV28
clone size: .
D gene: TRBD1
J gene: TRBJ2-7
CDR3 protein: CASSTSTQGAAYEQYF
CDR3 DNA: TGTGCCAGCAGCACCTCCACCCAGGGGGCCGCCTACGAGCAGTACTTC

V gene: TRBV4-1
clone size: once
D gene: TRBD2
J gene: TRBJ2-1
CDR3 protein: CASSQPGLAGEDYNEQFF
CDR3 DNA: TGCGCCAGCAGCCAGCCGGGACTAGCGGGAGAAGACTACAATGAGCAGTTCTTC

V gene: TRBV7-8
clone size: .
D gene: .
J gene: TRBJ2-7
CDR3 protein: CASSLMGTSMTYEQYF
CDR3 DNA: TGTGCCAGCAGCTTAATGGGGACGAGTATGACCTACGAGCAGTACTTC

V gene: TRBV29-1
clone size: .
D gene: .
J gene: TRBJ2-7
CDR3 protein: CSVLISSYEQYF
CDR3 DNA: TGCAGCGTTCTCATAAGCTCCTACGAGCAGTACTTC

V gene: TRBV6-6
clone size: .
D gene: .
J gene: TRBJ2-7
CDR3 protein: CASSLMGYEQYF
CDR3 DNA: TGTGCCAGCAGTTTAATGGGGTACGAGCAGTACTTC

V gene: TRBV9
clone size: .
D gene: .
J gene: TRBJ1-3
CDR3 protein: CASTTSIGSGNTIYF
CDR3 DNA: TGTGCCAGTACTACCTCTATTGGCTCTGGAAACACCATATATTTT

V gene: TRBV5-4
clone size: .
D gene: TRBD2
J gene: TRBJ2-7
CDR3 protein: CASSRRAGDYEQYF
CDR3 DNA: TGTGCCAGCAGCCGTCGTGCGGGAGACTACGAGCAGTACTTC

V gene: TRBV15
clone size: .
D gene: TRBD1
J gene: TRBJ2-7
CDR3 protein: CATSRDVGTVYEQYF
CDR3 DNA: TGTGCCACCAGCAGAGATGTCGGGACAGTCTACGAGCAGTACTTC

V gene: TRBV13
clone size: .
D gene: TRBD2
J gene: TRBJ2-7
CDR3 protein: CASRSSGESSYEQYF
CDR3 DNA: TGTGCCAGCAGAAGTAGCGGGGAAAGCTCCTACGAGCAGTACTTC

V gene: TRBV7-3
clone size: .
D gene: .
J gene: TRBJ1-2
CDR3 protein: CASSFGVDYGYTF
CDR3 DNA: TGTGCCAGCAGCTTTGGGGTAGACTATGGCTACACCTTC

V gene: TRBV28
clone size: .
D gene: TRBD2
J gene: TRBJ2-7
CDR3 protein: CASRFLAGGDYEQYF
CDR3 DNA: TGTGCCAGCAGATTTCTAGCGGGAGGGGATTACGAGCAGTACTTC

V gene: TRBV9
clone size: once
D gene: TRBD2
J gene: TRBJ2-7
CDR3 protein: CASSVAGTSIYEQYF
CDR3 DNA: TGTGCCAGCAGCGTCGCCGGGACTAGCATCTATGAGCAGTACTTC

V gene: TRBV5-6
clone size: .
D gene: TRBD1
J gene: TRBJ1-6
CDR3 protein: CASSLAAGQGAASPLHF
CDR3 DNA: TGTGCCAGCAGCTTGGCCGCCGGACAGGGGGCAGCTTCACCCCTCCACTTT

V gene: TRBV19
clone size: .
D gene: .
J gene: TRBJ1-1
CDR3 protein: CASSISLTLGTEAFF
CDR3 DNA: TGTGCCAGTAGTATCTCCTTGACTTTGGGCACTGAAGCTTTCTTT

V gene: TRBV15
clone size: .
D gene: .
J gene: TRBJ1-5
CDR3 protein: CATSRDMGLWPQHF
CDR3 DNA: TGTGCCACCAGCAGAGATATGGGATTATGGCCCCAGCATTTT

V gene: TRBV2
clone size: .
D gene: TRBD1
J gene: TRBJ1-1
CDR3 protein: CASSEDQQGAPPPF
CDR3 DNA: TGTGCCAGCAGTGAGGACCAACAGGGGGCTCCCCCCCCATTT

V gene: TRBV10-3
clone size: .
D gene: .
J gene: TRBJ2-6
CDR3 protein: CAISESSVPGANVLTF
CDR3 DNA: TGTGCCATCAGTGAGTCATCGGTACCAGGGGCCAACGTCCTGACTTTC

V gene: TRBV5-1
clone size: .
D gene: .
J gene: TRBJ2-7
CDR3 protein: CASSFSYEQYF
CDR3 DNA: TGCGCCAGCAGCTTCTCCTACGAGCAGTACTTC

V gene: TRBV4-3
clone size: few
D gene: .
J gene: TRBJ2-3
CDR3 protein: CASSHLQGASTDTQYF
CDR3 DNA: TGCGCCAGCAGCCACCTACAGGGAGCTAGCACAGATACGCAGTATTTT

V gene: TRBV7-9
clone size: .
D gene: TRBD1
J gene: TRBJ1-1
CDR3 protein: CASSLVQGIGAEAFF
CDR3 DNA: TGTGCCAGCAGCTTAGTACAGGGGATAGGCGCTGAAGCTTTCTTT

V gene: TRBV28
clone size: .
D gene: .
J gene: TRBJ1-6
CDR3 protein: CATRTVSYNSPLHF
CDR3 DNA: TGTGCCACCCGAACAGTCTCCTATAATTCACCCCTCCACTTT

V gene: TRBV7-9
clone size: .
D gene: .
J gene: TRBJ1-2
CDR3 protein: CASSAWIGGGYTF
CDR3 DNA: TGTGCCAGCAGCGCTTGGATAGGCGGCGGCTACACCTTC

V gene: TRBV7-2
clone size: .
D gene: TRBD1
J gene: TRBJ1-2
CDR3 protein: CASSLEQGWGYTF
CDR3 DNA: TGTGCCAGCAGCTTAGAACAGGGGTGGGGCTACACCTTC

V gene: TRBV15
clone size: .
D gene: TRBD1
J gene: TRBJ1-2
CDR3 protein: CATSSDGDRANYGYTF
CDR3 DNA: TGTGCCACCAGCAGCGATGGGGACAGGGCTAACTATGGCTACACCTTC

V gene: TRBV27
clone size: .
D gene: .
J gene: TRBJ2-7
CDR3 protein: CASSFGATYEQYF
CDR3 DNA: TGTGCCAGCAGTTTCGGCGCCACCTACGAGCAGTACTTC

V gene: TRBV29-1
clone size: .
D gene: .
J gene: TRBJ2-7
CDR3 protein: CTGGDLYEQYF
CDR3 DNA: TGCACCGGGGGCGACCTGTACGAGCAGTACTTC

V gene: TRBV7-2
clone size: .
D gene: .
J gene: TRBJ2-1
CDR3 protein: CASSLGPSGPSSSYNEQFF
CDR3 DNA: TGTGCCAGCAGCTTAGGCCCGTCGGGCCCATCATCCTCCTACAATGAGCAGTTCTTC

V gene: TRBV7-6
clone size: .
D gene: .
J gene: TRBJ1-1
CDR3 protein: CASSSAMNTEAFF
CDR3 DNA: TGTGCCAGCAGCTCTGCAATGAACACTGAAGCTTTCTTT

V gene: TRBV5-6
clone size: .
D gene: TRBD1
J gene: TRBJ1-2
CDR3 protein: CASSYGGTGTPNYGYTF
CDR3 DNA: TGTGCCAGCAGCTATGGGGGGACAGGCACTCCTAACTATGGCTACACCTTC

V gene: TRBV4-1
clone size: .
D gene: TRBD1
J gene: TRBJ2-1
CDR3 protein: CASNTGAQGHNEQFF
CDR3 DNA: TGCGCCAGCAACACAGGGGCCCAGGGGCACAATGAGCAGTTCTTC